Each of the 16 T cell receptor beta chains below was sequenced from the same sample in a study of long-term antiretroviral therapy in people with HIV. immunoSEQ v3.0 was run at survey level. The repertoire was sequenced with immunoSEQ multiplex PCR; TCRdb's copy has only in-frame clones and lacks some. Seen here are some 16,000 clones, approximately 93% observed once, and the top ten hold approximately 12%. The sequencing used unsorted PBMCs, collected 0.6 years after starting antiretroviral therapy. The receptors come from a woman aged 40-49 years with HIV.

The chain joins TRBV18 to TRBJ1-3; TRBD1 is a possible D gene (6 bases). Trimming cost V 3 bases and J 2 bases, with 17 bases left between them. Germline V lookup: CDR1 KGHSH, CDR2 LQKENI. This CDR3 is built from 17 residues. In DNA form, the CDR3 reads TGTGCCAGCTCACCGGGGTCAATAGGGGGAACTGGAAACACCATATATTTT. Translating it yields CASSPGSIGGTGNTIYF.

The V gene is TRBV5-6, the J gene TRBJ1-2; no definite D call. V was trimmed by 1 base and J by 6 bases, leaving 7 bases between them. The CDR3 has 12 residues. CDR1 is SGHDT and CDR2 is YYEEEE in the germline V gene. The CDR3 is CASSLTLDGYTF. CDR3 bases: TGTGCCAGCAGCTTGACACTTGATGGCTACACCTTC.

The rearrangement links TRBV5-1 to TRBJ1-5; D gene unclear. This CDR3 comprises 13 residues. V was clipped by 1 base and J by 4 bases, with 6 bases between them. CDR1 is SGHRS, CDR2 YFSETQ, per germline. The chain's CDR3 is CASSLSGNQPQHF. CDR3 sequence (DNA): TGCGCCAGCAGCTTGTCGGGTAATCAGCCCCAGCATTTT. The entire variable domain, with the rest obtained from reference TRBV5-1 and TRBJ1-5, is as follows: KAGVTQTPRYLIKTRGQQVTLSCSPISGHRSVSWYQQTPGQGLQFLFEYFSETQRNKGNFPGRFSGRQFSNSRSEMNVSTLELGDSALYLCASSLSGNQPQHFGDGTRLSIL.

V usage is TRBV6-1 and J usage is TRBJ2-3; D is unclear. Germline V gene lookup returns CDR1 MNHNS and CDR2 SASEGT. V dropped 3 bases and J dropped 0 bases, with 13 bases sitting between them. There are 16 residues in the CDR3. The CDR3 region has the DNA TGTGCCAGCAGTGAGAGAGTGCGGTCTAGCACAGATACGCAGTATTTT. Amino acid sequence: CASSERVRSSTDTQYF.

This clone came up once. The rearrangement uses TRBV5-1 and TRBJ1-2; 10 bases map to TRBD1. The CDR3 totals 14 residues. Looked up from germline, CDR1 is SGHRS and CDR2 is YFSETQ. V shed 0 bases and J 4 bases; nucleotides not matched to a gene: 0. The CDR3 sequence is CASSLGDRGYGYTF. In nucleotides, the CDR3 is TGCGCCAGCAGCTTGGGGGACAGGGGCTATGGCTACACCTTC.

CDR3 residues: CASSLHTQGYNSPLHF. The CDR3 nucleotides are TGTGCCAGCAGCCTCCACACTCAAGGGTATAATTCACCCCTCCACTTT. J is TRBJ1-6 and V is TRBV6-6; D is unresolved. This CDR3 contains 16 residues. V was shortened by 6 bases and J by 4 bases, with 16 bases between the two germline ends. Germline CDR1 is MNHNY and CDR2 is SVGAGI (reference sequence).

The chain uses TRBV19 and TRBJ2-1; 13 bases line up with TRBD2. Germline loops: CDR1 LNHDA, CDR2 SQIVND (reference sequence). V trimming: 6 bases; J trimming: 4 bases; junction bases outside the gene matches: 3. CDR3 size: 15 residues. The CDR3 DNA reads TGTGCCAGTAGGTTGACTAGCGGGGGGTACAATGAGCAGTTCTTC. Residues: CASRLTSGGYNEQFF.

V and J are TRBV19 and TRBJ2-2; TRBD1 matches at 8 bases. J was trimmed by 1 base and V by 8 bases; bases with no gene match: 0. Germline V CDR1 and CDR2: LNHDA, SQIVND (reference sequence). CDR3 length equals 13 residues. CDR3 sequence: CASGQGNTGELFF. DNA of the CDR3: TGTGCCAGTGGACAGGGGAACACCGGGGAGCTGTTTTTT.

This chain uses TRBV18 with TRBJ2-3, with D tentatively TRBD1 or TRBD2 (6 bases each). V lost 5 bases to trimming and J lost 4 bases, with 13 bases between them. This CDR3 has 14 residues. Germline V lookup: CDR1 KGHSH, CDR2 LQKENI. CDR3 DNA sequence: TGTGCCAGCTCATCCCATGGGGGGCCAGATACGCAGTATTTT. Translating it yields CASSSHGGPDTQYF.

The chain recombines TRBV4-3 with TRBJ2-1; 7 nucleotides line up with TRBD1. Germline trimming cut 1 base from V and 2 bases from J; bases unmatched to any gene: 8. This CDR3 has 17 amino acids. CDR1 LGHNA and CDR2 YSLEER come from the germline V gene. CDR3 sequence reads: CASSQVQDRVPYNEQFF. The CDR3 DNA reads as TGCGCCAGCAGCCAAGTACAAGACAGGGTCCCCTACAATGAGCAGTTCTTC.

In regard to this clone: Germline and junction disagree at one end, which may indicate a read error. The chain employs TRBV29-1 and TRBJ1-2; 7 nucleotides agree with TRBD1. The CDR3 sequence is 13 residues long. The germline V gene encodes CDR1 SQVTM and CDR2 ANQGSEA. The CDR3 bases are TGCAGTGTTGTCCGACAGGGAATGAGTGGCTACACCTTC. Protein sequence: CSVVRQGMSGYTF.

As regards this clone: One junction end disagrees with the germline gene, perhaps due to a read error. V usage is TRBV7-3 and J usage is TRBJ1-2; maybe TRBD1 (6 bases). The CDR3 is 13 residues long. Germline lookup yields CDR1 SGHTA and CDR2 FQGTGA. DNA for the CDR3: TGTGCCAGCAGCTTAAACCCCGGGGGCAGCCCTTTCTTC. Its protein product is CASSLNPGGSPFF.

V is TRBV6-6 and J is TRBJ1-2; 10 bases match TRBD1. V dropped 2 bases and J dropped 7; count of bases not matched to a gene: 4. Germline lookup yields CDR1 MNHNY and CDR2 SVGAGI (reference sequence). The CDR3 is 14 residues long. The CDR3 DNA follows: TGTGCCAGCAGTTACCTAGGGACAGGGGCTGGCTACACCTTC. This encodes CASSYLGTGAGYTF.

The rearrangement links TRBV5-5 to TRBJ2-7; D gene unclear. The length of the CDR3 is 12 residues. Trimming pared 4 bases from V and 7 bases from J, leaving 12 bases between. CDR1 is SGHKS and CDR2 is YYEKEE in the germline V gene (reference sequence). CDR3 coding DNA: TGTGCCAGCAGCCCCTCTCTTGGGGAGCAGTACTTC. Translating it yields CASSPSLGEQYF.

The V and J genes are TRBV7-2 and TRBJ1-4; TRBD1 is a possible D gene (6 bases). Trimming shortened V by 4 bases and J by 5 bases, and 14 bases separated the two germline ends. Germline V lookup: CDR1 SGHTA, CDR2 FQGNSA. The CDR3 is 15 residues long. In DNA form, the CDR3 reads TGTGCCAGCAGCTCCTTCAGGGGTGTAAATGAAAAACTGTTTTTT. Protein product: CASSSFRGVNEKLFF.

This chain links TRBV6-1 with TRBJ2-7, with a weak D call TRBD1 (5 bases). This CDR3 has 15 amino acids. V lost 2 bases and J 1 base, leaving 12 bases between the germline ends. Germline V gives CDR1 MNHNS, CDR2 SASEGT. The CDR3 loop reads CASSEKGRPSYEQYF. The CDR3 DNA is TGTGCCAGCAGTGAAAAGGGGCGCCCTTCCTACGAGCAGTACTTC.